The 18 T cell receptor beta chains reported below all come from one sample, sequenced in a study of regulatory dendritic cells for organ transplantation. Sequencing was performed with immunoSEQ multiplex PCR; in TCRdb, only in-frame clones are kept and a portion is missing. Of over 20,000 clones in the sample, about 70% are singletons; the top ten hold 0.7% to 1%. The sequencing input was memory CD4+ T cells from blood. Subset defined: CD45RO+ memory T cells. These receptors all come from a human donor in good health.

The chain links TRBV7-2 to TRBJ1-2; 10 bases fit TRBD1. V shed 4 bases and J 8 bases; nucleotides not matched to a gene: 4. Per the germline V gene, CDR1 is SGHTA and CDR2 is FQGNSA. The CDR3 is made up of 13 amino acids. In DNA, the CDR3 is TGTGCCAGCAGCTCAGACAGGGGGCAGGGCTACACCTTC. Amino acid sequence: CASSSDRGQGYTF.

The V call is TRBV19, the J call TRBJ1-5; D uncertain. V was shortened by 1 base and J by 1 base, with 17 bases between the two germline ends. CDR3 length: 18 amino acids. Germline V gene lookup returns CDR1 LNHDA and CDR2 SQIVND (reference sequence). CDR3 protein: CASSIVPPYSLSNQPQHF. CDR3 coding DNA: TGTGCCAGTAGTATAGTCCCCCCGTACAGTCTGAGCAATCAGCCCCAGCATTTT.

The chain couples TRBV6-1 to TRBJ2-7; the match to TRBD2 covers 7 bases. The CDR3 has 14 residues. The germline V gene encodes CDR1 MNHNS and CDR2 SASEGT. The V gene end was trimmed by 1 base and the J gene end by 6 bases; junction bases not matched to a gene: 6. The CDR3 loop reads CASSEGGGKREQYF. CDR3 coding DNA: TGTGCCAGCAGTGAAGGCGGGGGAAAACGCGAGCAGTACTTC.

This clone was detected a few times. The chain has TRBV5-1 and TRBJ1-2; unclear D gene. V was trimmed by 0 bases and J by 10 bases, leaving 7 bases between them. The germline V gene encodes CDR1 SGHRS and CDR2 YFSETQ. The CDR3 is 11 amino acids. The chain's CDR3 is CASSLELSYTF. The CDR3 DNA reads as TGCGCCAGCAGCTTGGAACTGTCCTACACCTTC.

The chain carries TRBV9 and TRBJ2-3; D is ambiguous. This CDR3 spans 16 amino acids. Germline V gene data show CDR1 as SGDLS and CDR2 as YYNGEE. V gave up 0 bases and J gave up 0 bases, with 11 bases separating them. CDR3 sequence (DNA): TGTGCCAGCAGCGTAGGCGGTAGCTCTAGCACAGATACGCAGTATTTT. Its protein is CASSVGGSSSTDTQYF.

Only one count was recorded for this clone. The chain is built from TRBV15 and TRBJ1-3, with 8 bases identical to TRBD1. V dropped 3 bases and J dropped 4; count of bases not matched to a gene: 8. CDR3 length: 16 residues. Germline V gene sequence: CDR1 LNHNV, CDR2 YYDKDF (reference sequence). This CDR3 is CATSSPPWTGGNTIYF. The CDR3 nucleotides read TGTGCCACCAGCAGTCCCCCCTGGACAGGGGGAAACACCATATATTTT.

This chain connects TRBV18 to TRBJ1-4; the D gene is possibly TRBD1 (5 bases). This CDR3 is 13 amino acids long. V was clipped by 5 bases and J by 7 bases, with 11 bases between them. CDR1 is KGHSH and CDR2 is LQKENI in the germline V gene. In DNA form, the CDR3 reads TGTGCCAGCTCAAGGGACTTCGGTGAAAAACTGTTTTTT. This gives the protein CASSRDFGEKLFF.

The chain combines TRBV6-1 with TRBJ2-1; TRBD2 agrees at 10 bases. V shed 6 bases, J shed 6 bases, and the junction held 2 bases outside the gene matches. This CDR3 has 13 residues. Germline V lookup: CDR1 MNHNS, CDR2 SASEGT. The chain's CDR3 is CASRTSGFNEQFF. Written as DNA, the CDR3 is TGTGCCAGCAGGACTAGCGGGTTCAATGAGCAGTTCTTC.

This chain links TRBV7-2 with TRBJ1-3; TRBD1 might be the D (5 bases). Trimming cost V 5 bases and J 0 bases, with 8 bases left between them. From germline, CDR1 is SGHTA and CDR2 FQGNSA. The CDR3 totals 14 residues. CDR3 protein: CASSRDSSGNTIYF. The CDR3 DNA sequence: TGTGCCAGCAGCCGGGACTCCTCTGGAAACACCATATATTTT.

The chain joins TRBV5-1 to TRBJ2-1; 10 bases match TRBD1. Germline CDR1 SGHRS, CDR2 YFSETQ. This CDR3 is built from 17 residues. J gave up 9 bases and V 6 bases, and 18 bases lay outside the gene matches. CDR3 residues: CASNLGTGTGEFSEQFF. The DNA for the CDR3 is TGCGCCAGCAATCTTGGAACCGGGACAGGGGAGTTTAGTGAGCAGTTCTTC.

The CDR3 region is CASSQAGGRTEKLFF. CDR3 bases: TGCGCCAGCAGCCAAGCAGGGGGTAGGACTGAAAAACTGTTTTTT. The chain links TRBV4-1 to TRBJ1-4, with 7 bases identical to TRBD1. V lost 1 base to trimming and J lost 7 bases; unmatched junction nucleotides: 6. The CDR3 has 15 amino acids. Germline assignment: CDR1 MGHRA and CDR2 YSYEKL.

This clone was counted a few times. CDR3 residues: CASSLGTSGYNEQFF. CDR3 nucleotide sequence: TGTGCCAGCAGCCTTGGGACTAGCGGTTACAATGAGCAGTTCTTC. The chain uses TRBV6-4 and TRBJ2-1; 11 nucleotides match TRBD2. The CDR3 runs to 15 residues. CDR1 MRHNA and CDR2 SNTAGT come from the germline V gene. V lost 6 bases and J lost 4; bases outside the gene matches: 5.

V gene TRBV6-1 combines with J gene TRBJ2-1; 8 positions match TRBD2. The CDR3 totals 14 residues. J was trimmed by 8 bases and V by 4 bases; bases with no gene match: 7. Germline V gives CDR1 MNHNS, CDR2 SASEGT. The CDR3 loop is CASSVRTGGDEQFF. DNA for the CDR3: TGTGCCAGCAGTGTCCGGACGGGGGGGGATGAGCAGTTCTTC.

V and J are TRBV6-5 and TRBJ2-7, with TRBD2 as a possible D gene (6 bases). Germline loops: CDR1 MNHEY, CDR2 SVGAGI. This CDR3 contains 13 residues. V lost 8 bases and J lost 6, with 17 bases in between. Here the CDR3 DNA reads TGTGCCAGCGTGGCCGGGGGAGGTGTCGAGCAGTACTTC. Residues: CASVAGGGVEQYF.

A few counts support this clone. The CDR3 sequence: CASSQDRVKYGYTF. DNA for the CDR3: TGTGCCAGCAGCCAAGACAGGGTGAAGTATGGCTACACCTTC. The chain joins TRBV4-2 to TRBJ1-2; D perhaps matches TRBD1 (5 bases). The length of the CDR3 is 14 residues. The germline gives CDR1 LGHNA, CDR2 YNFKEQ. V shed 0 bases and J shed 5 bases, with 10 bases lying between them.

For the CDR3, the DNA is TGTGCCTCTCAGGCGGGTTACAATGAGCAGTTCTTC. Amino acids: CASQAGYNEQFF. The chain is built from TRBV10-3 and TRBJ2-1; the D gene is possibly TRBD2 (5 bases). The CDR3 has 12 amino acids. Between the trimmed V and J ends, which lost 11 bases and 4 bases, there was a span of 12 bases. Germline V gene data show CDR1 as ENHRY and CDR2 as SYGVKD.

The chain carries TRBV6-1 and TRBJ2-3, with D unresolved. The CDR3 is made up of 14 amino acids. V was clipped by 1 base and J by 6 bases, with 11 bases between them. Germline lookup yields CDR1 MNHNS and CDR2 SASEGT. The CDR3 bases are TGTGCCAGCAGTGAAGTTAGAGGTGTTGATACGCAGTATTTT. Amino acid sequence: CASSEVRGVDTQYF.

J is TRBJ2-5 and V is TRBV6-5; 11 bases are shared with TRBD1. The V segment lost 7 bases and the J segment 5 bases; nucleotides outside the gene matches: 9. Germline V gene lookup returns CDR1 MNHEY and CDR2 SVGAGI. The CDR3 loop spans 15 amino acids. The CDR3 region is CASTDRGTGGETQYF. The CDR3 DNA sequence: TGTGCCAGCACCGACAGGGGGACAGGGGGTGAGACCCAGTACTTC.